The subject of this entry is one T cell receptor beta chain. Its antigen is unknown. Data came from immunoSEQ multiplex PCR; TCRdb stores just in-frame clones and leaves some out. This table has 650 to 1,000 clones, roughly 77% appearing once. This specimen comes from a study of stem cell transplantation in POMP-related autoinflammatory disease. Study-level background: CD8+ T cells were low and CD4+ cells naive-skewed before transplant. Neutrophil and platelet engraftment from the graft donor was 100% through one year after transplant. Broader study findings: Across all analyzed T-cell subsets, patients with PRAID tended toward reduced diversity and increased clonality. Patients with PRAID showed a restricted number of unique TRB V-J gene pairings.

The ends were cut back, 8 bases at V and 0 bases at J, with 17 bases in the middle. CDR1 is LGHDT, CDR2 YNNKEL, per germline (reference sequence). The CDR3 consists of 15 residues. This receptor was identified in a human patient with POMP-related autoinflammation and immune dysregulation (PRAID). T cells may partly derive from the graft donor. The chain is built from TRBV3-1 (or the pseudogene TRBV3-2) and TRBJ2-7; D unresolved. The sequencing here drew on Tregs from PBMCs, taken after stem cell transplantation. CDR3 sequence (DNA): TGTGCCAGCTGCCCTGGTTTCCCGTCCTCCTACGAGCAGTACTTC. Translated, it gives CASCPGFPSSYEQYF.